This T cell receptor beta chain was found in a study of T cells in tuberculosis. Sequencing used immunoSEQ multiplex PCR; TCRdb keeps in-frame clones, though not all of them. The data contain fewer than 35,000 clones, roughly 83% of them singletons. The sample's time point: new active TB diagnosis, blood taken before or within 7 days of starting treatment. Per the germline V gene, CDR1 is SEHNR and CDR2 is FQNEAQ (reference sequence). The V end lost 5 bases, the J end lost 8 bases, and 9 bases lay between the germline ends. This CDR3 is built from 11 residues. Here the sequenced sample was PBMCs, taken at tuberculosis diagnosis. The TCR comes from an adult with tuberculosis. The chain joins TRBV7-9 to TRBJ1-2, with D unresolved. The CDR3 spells CASSGSGGYTF. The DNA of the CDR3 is TGTGCCAGCAGCGGATCCGGGGGCTACACCTTC. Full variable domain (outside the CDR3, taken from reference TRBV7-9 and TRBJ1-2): DTGVSQNPRHKITKRGQNVTFRCDPISEHNRLYWYRQTLGQGPEFLTYFQNEAQLEKSRLLSDRFSAERPKGSFSTLEIQRTEQGDSAMYLCASSGSGGYTFGSGTRLTVV.